This entry lists 14 T cell receptor beta chains sequenced from one sample in a study of T cells in Graves' hyperthyroidism and ophthalmopathy (dated by TCRdb to between 2017 and 2020). The library was made by multiplex PCR. The sample was run on an Illumina HiSeq 2000. Amplification of TCR beta CDR3 regions was carried out from RNA transcripts. The first round of RT-PCR for the TCR CDR3 was performed with the HTBI primer set and the Qiagen OneStep RT-PCR kit. TCRdb handled the public reads itself, with Q25 trimming in fastp and clone calling in MiXCR, and kept productive beta chains. Every entry covers one CDR3 protein and lists the most common genes and DNA from its rows. This sample comprises nearly 600,000 distinct CDR3 sequences, around 14% of them detected only once. Roughly 5.5% of the sample rests with the top ten. Sequenced sample: blood. The receptors originated from a woman in her 30s with Graves' hyperthyroidism that later progressed to Graves' ophthalmopathy.

This clonotype was observed a handful of times. The CDR3 here is CASRVGRINEQFF. CDR3 in DNA: TGTGCCAGCAGGGTGGGACGGATCAATGAGCAGTTCTTC. This chain links TRBV6-1 with TRBJ2-1; tentatively, D is TRBD1 or TRBD2 (5 bases each). The CDR3 sequence is 13 residues long. Germline values: CDR1 MNHNS, CDR2 SASEGT. Deletions cut 6 bases from V and 6 bases from J, with 12 bases between.

This clonotype was recorded at least ten times. V usage is TRBV12-3 or TRBV12-4 and J usage is TRBJ1-1; TRBD1 agrees at 11 bases. With V trimmed by 5 bases and J by 1 base, 6 bases remained unmatched. The length of the CDR3 is 16 residues. CDR3 in amino acids: CASSDWTGGPNTEAFF. In DNA, the CDR3 is TGTGCCAGCAGTGATTGGACAGGGGGCCCGAACACTGAAGCTTTCTTT.

This clonotype was observed a few times. The rearrangement links TRBV6-2 or TRBV6-3 to TRBJ1-5; D is ambiguous. Germline V gives CDR1 MNHEY, CDR2 SVGEGT. The ends were cut back, 2 bases at V and 2 bases at J, with 13 bases in the middle. This CDR3 has 16 residues. In DNA, the CDR3 is TGTGCCAGCAGTTACGATATTGGGTATGGCAATCAGCCCCAGCATTTT. This translates into CASSYDIGYGNQPQHF.

V usage is TRBV9 and J usage is TRBJ2-1; 7 nucleotides match TRBD2. The CDR3 has 15 amino acids. V gave up 0 bases and J gave up 8 bases; unmatched junction bases: 8. Germline CDR1 SGDLS, CDR2 YYNGEE. CDR3 sequence reads: CASSVDGGRWDEQFF. DNA of the CDR3: TGTGCCAGCAGCGTAGATGGCGGGAGATGGGATGAGCAGTTCTTC.

Concerning this clonotype itself: With a much larger clone just one base away, this may be a read error. The rearrangement uses TRBV6-1 and TRBJ2-5; D remains ambiguous. CDR3 size: 14 residues. V dropped 7 bases and J dropped 6 bases, with 18 bases sitting between them. Looked up from germline, CDR1 is MNHNS and CDR2 is SASEGT. CDR3: CASTPQRKGKTQYF. The CDR3 DNA sequence: TGTGCCAGCACCCCTCAAAGGAAAGGGAAGACCCAGTACTTC.

The sample holds many counts of this clonotype. The V gene is TRBV20-1, the J gene TRBJ2-5, with 7 positions matching TRBD2. Germline CDR1 reads DFQATT; CDR2 reads SNEGSKA (reference sequence). The CDR3 sequence is 13 residues long. V was pared by 6 bases and J by 3 bases, with 7 bases of the junction left unmatched. The CDR3 here is CSAFWAGEETQYF. CDR3 nucleotide sequence: TGCAGTGCCTTCTGGGCGGGAGAAGAGACCCAGTACTTC.

In this sample, this clonotype turned up many times. V and J are TRBV28 and TRBJ1-6; D might be TRBD1 (6 bases). V lost 5 bases and J 11 bases, leaving 13 bases between the germline ends. Germline V gene sequence: CDR1 MDHEN, CDR2 SYDVKM. The CDR3 covers 13 residues. The CDR3 nucleotides are TGTGCCAGCAGTACACGACAGGCAGCACCCCTCCACTTT. As protein: CASSTRQAAPLHF.

Note on this clonotype: Possible read error: a much larger clone is one base away. The chain joins TRBV5-1 to TRBJ2-1, with 11 nucleotides matching TRBD2. There are 14 residues in the CDR3. Trimming at V came to 0 bases and at J to 9 bases, leaving 2 bases not matched to a gene. Looked up from germline, CDR1 is SGHRS and CDR2 is YFSETQ. In nucleotides, the CDR3 is TGCGCCAGCAGCTTGGGGACTAGCGGGTGTGAGCAGTTCTTC. The encoded protein is CASSLGTSGCEQFF.

This chain links TRBV18 with TRBJ1-1; perhaps TRBD1 as D (6 bases). The CDR3 length is 12 residues. Germline CDR1 reads KGHSH; CDR2 reads LQKENI. V gave up 2 bases and J gave up 7 bases, with 8 bases separating them. The DNA of the CDR3 is TGTGCCAGCTCACCAGGACAGCATGAAGCTTTCTTT. It specifies CASSPGQHEAFF.

CDR3 nucleotides: TGTGCCAGCAGCCGGGGGGCCGGGGCCACCGGGGAGCTGTTTTTT. Translated: CASSRGAGATGELFF. The rearrangement links TRBV11-2 to TRBJ2-2; possibly TRBD2 for D (7 bases). The CDR3 is 15 residues long. CDR1 and CDR2 from the germline V gene are SGHAT and FQNNGV. V was pared by 5 bases and J by 4 bases, with 14 bases between. The full variable domain, completed using reference TRBV11-2 and TRBJ2-2, is EAGVAQSPRYKIIEKRQSVAFWCNPISGHATLYWYQQILGQGPKLLIQFQNNGVVDDSQLPKDRFSAERLKGVDSTLKIQPAKLEDSAVYLCASSRGAGATGELFFGEGSRLTVL.

The chain carries TRBV29-1 and TRBJ2-2, with 8 bases aligning to TRBD1. Germline lookup yields CDR1 SQVTM and CDR2 ANQGSEA. V lost 7 bases to trimming and J lost 5 bases; unmatched junction nucleotides: 6. The CDR3 extends over 13 amino acids. CDR3 sequence (DNA): TGCAGCGCCGGACAGGGCAATACCGGGGAGCTGTTTTTT. Translated: CSAGQGNTGELFF.

This clonotype has at least ten counts. This chain connects TRBV19 to TRBJ1-5; D perhaps matches TRBD1 (5 bases). Trimming removed 0 bases at V and 0 bases at J, with 18 bases between. The germline CDR1 and CDR2 sequences are LNHDA and SQIVND (reference sequence). CDR3 size: 19 residues. The CDR3 nucleotides are TGTGCCAGTAGTATAGAGGGGCCGGGACTCTCCCATAGCAATCAGCCCCAGCATTTT. Protein: CASSIEGPGLSHSNQPQHF.

Ten or more counts support this clonotype. The V gene is TRBV2, the J gene TRBJ1-5, with TRBD1 identical over 7 bases. The CDR3 covers 13 residues. V shed 7 bases and J 3 bases; nucleotides not matched to a gene: 3. The germline CDR1 and CDR2 sequences are SNHLY and FYNNEI. In DNA form, the CDR3 reads TGTGCCAGCACCGGGACAGTCAATCAGCCCCAGCATTTT. Amino acids: CASTGTVNQPQHF.

This clonotype has just a few counts. V and J are TRBV9 and TRBJ2-1; 8 bases map to TRBD2. Germline loops: CDR1 SGDLS, CDR2 YYNGEE. The J segment lost 0 bases and the V segment lost 0 bases, leaving 2 bases of the junction unmatched. This CDR3 contains 16 residues. In nucleotides, the CDR3 is TGTGCCAGCAGCGTAGCGGCGGGAGGCTCCTACAATGAGCAGTTCTTC. It translates to CASSVAAGGSYNEQFF.